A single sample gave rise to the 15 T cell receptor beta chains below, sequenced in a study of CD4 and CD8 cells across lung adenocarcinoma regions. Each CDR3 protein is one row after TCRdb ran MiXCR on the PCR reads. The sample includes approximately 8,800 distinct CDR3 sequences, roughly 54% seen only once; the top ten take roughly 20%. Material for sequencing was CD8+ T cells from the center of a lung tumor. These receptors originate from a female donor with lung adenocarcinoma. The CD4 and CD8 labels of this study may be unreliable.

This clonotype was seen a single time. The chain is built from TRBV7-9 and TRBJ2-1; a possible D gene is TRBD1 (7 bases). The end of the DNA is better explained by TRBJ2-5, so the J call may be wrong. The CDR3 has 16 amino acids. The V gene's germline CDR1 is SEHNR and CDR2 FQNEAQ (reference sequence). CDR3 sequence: CASRAGGGSDTDTQYF. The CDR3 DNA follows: TGTGCCAGCAGGGCCGGAGGGGGCTCTGACACAGATACCCAGTACTTC.

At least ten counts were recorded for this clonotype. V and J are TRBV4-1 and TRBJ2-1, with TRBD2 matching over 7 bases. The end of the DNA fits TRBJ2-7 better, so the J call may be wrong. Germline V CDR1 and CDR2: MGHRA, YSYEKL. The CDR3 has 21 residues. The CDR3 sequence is CASSQGPTSSGGLRKDNEQYF. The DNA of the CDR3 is TGCGCCAGCAGCCAAGGTCCGACGTCTAGCGGAGGACTAAGAAAAGACAATGAGCAGTACTTC.

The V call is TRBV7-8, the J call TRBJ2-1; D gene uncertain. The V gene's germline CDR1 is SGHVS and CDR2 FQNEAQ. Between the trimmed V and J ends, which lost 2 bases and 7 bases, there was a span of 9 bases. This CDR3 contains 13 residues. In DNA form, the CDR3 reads TGTGCCAGCAGCTTATTGCTGTGGAATGAGCAGTTCTTC. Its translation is CASSLLLWNEQFF.

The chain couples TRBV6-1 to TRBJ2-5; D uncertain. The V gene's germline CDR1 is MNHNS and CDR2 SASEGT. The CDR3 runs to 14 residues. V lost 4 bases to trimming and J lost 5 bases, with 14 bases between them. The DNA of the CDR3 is TGTGCCAGCAGTGCCCAAATAAGTGGGGAGACCCAGTACTTC. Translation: CASSAQISGETQYF.

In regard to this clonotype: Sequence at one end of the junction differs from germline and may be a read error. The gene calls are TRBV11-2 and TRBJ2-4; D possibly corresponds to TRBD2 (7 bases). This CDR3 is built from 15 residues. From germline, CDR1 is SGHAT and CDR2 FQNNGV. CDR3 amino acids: CASGLGGGPVDTQYF. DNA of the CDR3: TGTGCCAGCGGCTTGGGGGGGGGGCCCGTAGACACGCAGTACTTC.

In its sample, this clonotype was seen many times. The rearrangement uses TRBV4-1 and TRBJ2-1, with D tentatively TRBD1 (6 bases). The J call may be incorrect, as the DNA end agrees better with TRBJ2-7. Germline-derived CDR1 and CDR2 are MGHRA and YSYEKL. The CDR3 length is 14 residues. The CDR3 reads CASSRRTVSYEQYF. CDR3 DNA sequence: TGCGCCAGCAGCCGCCGGACAGTCTCCTACGAGCAGTACTTC.

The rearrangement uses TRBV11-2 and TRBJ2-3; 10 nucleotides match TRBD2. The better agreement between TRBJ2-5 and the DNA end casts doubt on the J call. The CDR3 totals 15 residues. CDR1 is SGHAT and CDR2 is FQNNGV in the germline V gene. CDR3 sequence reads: CASSFLAGGMETQYF. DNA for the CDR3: TGTGCCAGCAGCTTTTTAGCGGGAGGAATGGAGACCCAGTACTTC.

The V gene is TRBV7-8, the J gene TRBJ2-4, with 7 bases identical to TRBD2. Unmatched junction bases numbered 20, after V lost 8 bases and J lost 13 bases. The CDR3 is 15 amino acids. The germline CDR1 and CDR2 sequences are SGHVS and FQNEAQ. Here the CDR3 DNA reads TGTGCCAGCGTCTTGGGGGGGAGGGCCAAAGATATGCAGTACTTC. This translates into CASVLGGRAKDMQYF.

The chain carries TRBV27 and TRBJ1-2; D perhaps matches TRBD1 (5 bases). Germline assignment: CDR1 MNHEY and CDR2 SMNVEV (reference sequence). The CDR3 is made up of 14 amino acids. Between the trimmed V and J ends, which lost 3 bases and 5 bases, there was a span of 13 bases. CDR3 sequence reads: CASSFPGLTYGYTF. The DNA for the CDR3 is TGTGCCAGCAGTTTCCCGGGACTGACTTATGGCTACACCTTC.

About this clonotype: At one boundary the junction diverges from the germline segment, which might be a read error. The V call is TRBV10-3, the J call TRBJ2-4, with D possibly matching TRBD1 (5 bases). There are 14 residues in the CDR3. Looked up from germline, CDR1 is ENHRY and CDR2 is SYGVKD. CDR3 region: CRGREGWAKDTQYF. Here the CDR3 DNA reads TGCCGCGGCAGGGAAGGGTGGGCCAAAGACACGCAGTATTTC.

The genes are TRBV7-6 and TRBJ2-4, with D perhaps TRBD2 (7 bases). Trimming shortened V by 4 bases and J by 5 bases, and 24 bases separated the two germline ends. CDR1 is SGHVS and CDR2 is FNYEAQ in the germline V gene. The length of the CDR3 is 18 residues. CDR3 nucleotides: TGTGCCAGCAGCTCCGTTGAGGGAGGGGGGGAAGACCAAAACATTCAGTACTTC. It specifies CASSSVEGGGEDQNIQYF. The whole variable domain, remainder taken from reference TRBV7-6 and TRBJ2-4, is GAGVSQSPRYKVTKRGQDVALRCDPISGHVSLYWYRQALGQGPEFLTYFNYEAQQDKSGLPNDRFSAERPEGSISTLTIQRTEQRDSAMYRCASSSVEGGGEDQNIQYFGAGTRLSVL.

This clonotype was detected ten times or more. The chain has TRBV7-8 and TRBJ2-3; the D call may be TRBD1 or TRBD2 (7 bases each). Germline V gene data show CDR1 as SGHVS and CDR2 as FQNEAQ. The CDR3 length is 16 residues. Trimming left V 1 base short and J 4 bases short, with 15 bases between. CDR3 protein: CASSLGPGGGPDTQYF. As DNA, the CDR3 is TGTGCCAGCAGCTTAGGCCCAGGGGGGGGCCCAGATACGCAGTATTTT. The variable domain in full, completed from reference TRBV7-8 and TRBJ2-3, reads GAGVSQSPRYKVAKRGQDVALRCDPISGHVSLFWYQQALGQGPEFLTYFQNEAQLDKSGLPSDRFFAERPEGSVSTLKIQRTQQEDSAVYLCASSLGPGGGPDTQYFGPGTRLTVL.

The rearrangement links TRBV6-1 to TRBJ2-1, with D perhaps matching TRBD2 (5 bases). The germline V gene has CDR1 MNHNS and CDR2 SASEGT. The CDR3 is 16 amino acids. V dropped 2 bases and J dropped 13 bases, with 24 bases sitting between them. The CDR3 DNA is TGTGCCAGCAGTGAATTTGCGGGCTATGCCAAAAACATTCAGTTCTTC. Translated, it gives CASSEFAGYAKNIQFF.

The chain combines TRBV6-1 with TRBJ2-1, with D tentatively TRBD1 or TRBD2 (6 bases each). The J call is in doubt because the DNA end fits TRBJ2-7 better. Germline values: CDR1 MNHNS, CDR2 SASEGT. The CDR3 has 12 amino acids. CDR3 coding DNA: TGTGCCAGCAGCGGGGGCCGTTACGAGCAGTACTTC. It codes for CASSGGRYEQYF.

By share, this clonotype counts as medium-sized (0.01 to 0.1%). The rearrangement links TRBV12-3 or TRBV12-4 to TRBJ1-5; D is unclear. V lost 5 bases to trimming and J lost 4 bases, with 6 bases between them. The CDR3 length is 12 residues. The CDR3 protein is CASSRSNQPQHF. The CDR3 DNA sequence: TGTGCCAGCAGTCGGTCAAATCAGCCCCAGCATTTT.